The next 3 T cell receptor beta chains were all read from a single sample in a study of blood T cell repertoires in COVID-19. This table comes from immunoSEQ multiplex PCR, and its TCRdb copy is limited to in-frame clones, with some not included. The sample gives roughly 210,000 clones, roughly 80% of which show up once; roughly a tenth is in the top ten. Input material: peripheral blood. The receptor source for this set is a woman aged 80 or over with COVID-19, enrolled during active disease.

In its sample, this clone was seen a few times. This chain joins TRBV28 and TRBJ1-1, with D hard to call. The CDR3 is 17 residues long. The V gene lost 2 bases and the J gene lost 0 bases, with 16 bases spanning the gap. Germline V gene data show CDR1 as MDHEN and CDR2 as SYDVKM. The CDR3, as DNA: TGTGCCAGCAGTTTACCCCTTGATACGACTATGAACACTGAAGCTTTCTTT. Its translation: CASSLPLDTTMNTEAFF.

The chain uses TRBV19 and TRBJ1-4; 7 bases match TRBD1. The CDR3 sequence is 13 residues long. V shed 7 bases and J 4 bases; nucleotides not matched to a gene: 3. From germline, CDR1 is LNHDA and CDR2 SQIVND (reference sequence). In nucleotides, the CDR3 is TGTGCCAGTACGACAGGGAGTAATGAAAAACTGTTTTTT. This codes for CASTTGSNEKLFF.

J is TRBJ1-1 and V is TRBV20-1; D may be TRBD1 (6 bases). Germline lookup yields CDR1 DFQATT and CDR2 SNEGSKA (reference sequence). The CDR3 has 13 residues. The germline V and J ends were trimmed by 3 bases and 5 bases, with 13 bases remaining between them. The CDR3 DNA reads TGCAGTGCTAGTGAAAGGCAGGGGACTGAAGCTTTCTTT. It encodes CSASERQGTEAFF.